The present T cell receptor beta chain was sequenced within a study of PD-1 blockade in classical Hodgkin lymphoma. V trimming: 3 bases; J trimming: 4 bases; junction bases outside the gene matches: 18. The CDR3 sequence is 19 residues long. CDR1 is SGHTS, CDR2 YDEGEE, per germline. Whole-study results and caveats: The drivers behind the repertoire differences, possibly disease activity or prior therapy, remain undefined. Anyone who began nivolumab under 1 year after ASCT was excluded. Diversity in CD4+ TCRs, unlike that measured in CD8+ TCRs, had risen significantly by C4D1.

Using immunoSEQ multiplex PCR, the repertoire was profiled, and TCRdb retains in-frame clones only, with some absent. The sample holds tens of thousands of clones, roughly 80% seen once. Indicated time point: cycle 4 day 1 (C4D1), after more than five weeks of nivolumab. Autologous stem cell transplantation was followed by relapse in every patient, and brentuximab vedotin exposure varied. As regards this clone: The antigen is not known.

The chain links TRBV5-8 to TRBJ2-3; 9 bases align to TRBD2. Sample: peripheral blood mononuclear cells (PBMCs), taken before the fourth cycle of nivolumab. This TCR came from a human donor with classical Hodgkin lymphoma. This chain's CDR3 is CASSSRVSREGPHADTQYF. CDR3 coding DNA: TGTGCCAGCAGCTCCAGGGTCTCGCGGGAGGGCCCACACGCAGATACGCAGTATTTT.